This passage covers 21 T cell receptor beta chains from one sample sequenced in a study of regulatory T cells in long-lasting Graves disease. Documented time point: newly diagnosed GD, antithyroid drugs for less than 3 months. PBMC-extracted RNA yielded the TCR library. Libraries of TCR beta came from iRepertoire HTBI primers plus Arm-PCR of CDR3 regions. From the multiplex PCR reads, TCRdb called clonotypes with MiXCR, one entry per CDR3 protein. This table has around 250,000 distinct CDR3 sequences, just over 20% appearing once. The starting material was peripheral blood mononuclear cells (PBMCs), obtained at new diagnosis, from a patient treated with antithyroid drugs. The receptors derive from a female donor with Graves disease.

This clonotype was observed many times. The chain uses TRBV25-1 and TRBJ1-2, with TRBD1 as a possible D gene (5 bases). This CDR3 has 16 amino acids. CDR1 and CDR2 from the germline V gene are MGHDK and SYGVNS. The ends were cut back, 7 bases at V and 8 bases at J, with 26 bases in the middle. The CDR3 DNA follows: TGTGCCAGCAAAAGCCCCGGACCACGCGGGGCCGGCGGCTACACCTTC. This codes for CASKSPGPRGAGGYTF.

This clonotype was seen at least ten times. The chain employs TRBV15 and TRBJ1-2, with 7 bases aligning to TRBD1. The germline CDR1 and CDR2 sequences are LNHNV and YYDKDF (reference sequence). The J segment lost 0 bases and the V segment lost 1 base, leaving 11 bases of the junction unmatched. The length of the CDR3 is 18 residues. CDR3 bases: TGTGCCACCAGCAGAGGGTACGTCATAGGACAGGCTAACTATGGCTACACCTTC. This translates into CATSRGYVIGQANYGYTF.

The CDR3 nucleotides read TGTGCCAGCTCACCGCAACAGGGGAGGAATGAAAAACTGTTTTTT. It translates to CASSPQQGRNEKLFF. V and J are TRBV18 and TRBJ1-4, with 7 positions matching TRBD1. After removal of 3 bases from V and 5 bases from J, the junction contained 6 bases not matched to a gene. The CDR3 has 15 amino acids. Germline assignment: CDR1 KGHSH and CDR2 LQKENI.

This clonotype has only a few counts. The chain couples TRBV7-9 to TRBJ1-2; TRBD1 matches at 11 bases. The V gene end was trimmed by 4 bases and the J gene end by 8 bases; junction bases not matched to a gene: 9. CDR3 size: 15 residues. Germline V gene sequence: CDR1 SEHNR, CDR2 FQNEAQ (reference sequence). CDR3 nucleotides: TGTGCCAGCAGCTCTCCGGGACAGGGGGTATCAGGCTACACCTTC. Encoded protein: CASSSPGQGVSGYTF. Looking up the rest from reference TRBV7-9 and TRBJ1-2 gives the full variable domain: DTGVSQNPRHKITKRGQNVTFRCDPISEHNRLYWYRQTLGQGPEFLTYFQNEAQLEKSRLLSDRFSAERPKGSFSTLEIQRTEQGDSAMYLCASSSPGQGVSGYTFGSGTRLTVV.

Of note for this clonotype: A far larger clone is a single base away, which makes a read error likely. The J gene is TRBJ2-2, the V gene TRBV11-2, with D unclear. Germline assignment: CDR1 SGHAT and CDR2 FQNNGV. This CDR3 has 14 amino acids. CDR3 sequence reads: CGSSPRRAPGELFF. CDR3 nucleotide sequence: TGTGGCAGCAGCCCACGTAGGGCTCCCGGGGAGCTGTTTTTT.

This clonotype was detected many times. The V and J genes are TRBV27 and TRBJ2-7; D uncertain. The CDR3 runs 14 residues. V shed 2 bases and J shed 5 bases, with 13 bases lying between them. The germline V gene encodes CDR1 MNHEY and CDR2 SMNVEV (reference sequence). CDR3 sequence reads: CASSLVVGFNEQYF. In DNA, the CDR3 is TGTGCCAGCAGTTTAGTTGTAGGGTTTAACGAGCAGTACTTC.

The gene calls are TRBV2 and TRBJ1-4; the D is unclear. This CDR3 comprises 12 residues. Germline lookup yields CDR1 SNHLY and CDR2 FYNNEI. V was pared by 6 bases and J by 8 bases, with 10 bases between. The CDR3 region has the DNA TGTGCCAGCAGGGGAGTCAAAGAAAAACTGTTTTTT. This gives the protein CASRGVKEKLFF.

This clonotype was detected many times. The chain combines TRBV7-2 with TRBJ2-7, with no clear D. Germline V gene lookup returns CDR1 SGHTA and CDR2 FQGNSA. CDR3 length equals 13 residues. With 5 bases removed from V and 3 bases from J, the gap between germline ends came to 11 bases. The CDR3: CASSQRLGYEQYF. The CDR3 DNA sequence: TGTGCCAGCAGCCAGAGGCTAGGCTACGAGCAGTACTTC.

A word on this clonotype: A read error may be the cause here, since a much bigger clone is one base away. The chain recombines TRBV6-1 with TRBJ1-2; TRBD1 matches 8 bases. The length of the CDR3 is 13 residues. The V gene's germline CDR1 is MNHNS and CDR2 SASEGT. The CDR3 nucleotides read TGTGCCAGCAGAAAGGACAGGGCTTATGGCCACACCTTC. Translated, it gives CASRKDRAYGHTF.

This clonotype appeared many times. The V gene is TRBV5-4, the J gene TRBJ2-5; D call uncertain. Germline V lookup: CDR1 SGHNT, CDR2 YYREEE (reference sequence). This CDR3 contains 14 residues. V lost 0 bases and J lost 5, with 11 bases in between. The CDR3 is CASSLDSRAETQYF. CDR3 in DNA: TGTGCCAGCAGCTTGGACAGTCGGGCGGAGACCCAGTACTTC.

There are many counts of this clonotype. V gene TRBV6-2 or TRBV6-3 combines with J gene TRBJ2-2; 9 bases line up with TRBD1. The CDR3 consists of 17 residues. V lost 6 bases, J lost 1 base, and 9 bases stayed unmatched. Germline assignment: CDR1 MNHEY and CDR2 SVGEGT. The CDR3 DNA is TGTGCCAGCAGCTCTCACACAGGGGGCCAGAACACCGGGGAGCTGTTTTTT. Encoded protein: CASSSHTGGQNTGELFF.

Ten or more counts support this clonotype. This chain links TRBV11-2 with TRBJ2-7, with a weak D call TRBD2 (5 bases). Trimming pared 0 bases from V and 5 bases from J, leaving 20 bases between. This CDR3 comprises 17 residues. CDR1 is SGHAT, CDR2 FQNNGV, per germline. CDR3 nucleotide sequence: TGTGCCAGCAGCTTAGATCGGGGTTGGAGTAGCGCCCACGAGCAGTACTTC. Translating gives CASSLDRGWSSAHEQYF.

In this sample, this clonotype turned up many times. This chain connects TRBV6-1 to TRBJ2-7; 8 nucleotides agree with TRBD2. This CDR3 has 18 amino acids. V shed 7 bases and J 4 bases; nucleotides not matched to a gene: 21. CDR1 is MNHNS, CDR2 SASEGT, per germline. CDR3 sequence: CASTKKGREVGYRYEQYF. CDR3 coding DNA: TGTGCCAGCACCAAGAAGGGGCGGGAGGTCGGATATCGGTACGAGCAGTACTTC.

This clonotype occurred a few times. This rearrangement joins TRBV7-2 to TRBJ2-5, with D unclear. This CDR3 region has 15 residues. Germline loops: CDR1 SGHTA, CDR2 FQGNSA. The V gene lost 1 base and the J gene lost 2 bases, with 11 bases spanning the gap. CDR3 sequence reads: CASSLEMTIQETQYF. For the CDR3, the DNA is TGTGCCAGCAGCTTAGAGATGACAATACAAGAGACCCAGTACTTC.

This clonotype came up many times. The CDR3 bases are TGTGCCGGGGGGGACAGGGGCCATGGGAAGGAGTTCTTC. This encodes CAGGDRGHGKEFF. This chain links TRBV6-1 with TRBJ2-1; 10 nucleotides line up with TRBD1. J was trimmed by 14 bases and V by 11 bases; bases with no gene match: 15. Germline values: CDR1 MNHNS, CDR2 SASEGT. CDR3 size: 13 residues.

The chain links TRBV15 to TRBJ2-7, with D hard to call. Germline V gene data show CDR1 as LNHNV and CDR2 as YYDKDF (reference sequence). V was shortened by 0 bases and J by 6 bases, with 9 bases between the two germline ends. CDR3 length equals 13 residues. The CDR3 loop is CATSRDLGGEQYF. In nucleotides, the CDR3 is TGTGCCACCAGCAGAGATTTAGGCGGCGAGCAGTACTTC.

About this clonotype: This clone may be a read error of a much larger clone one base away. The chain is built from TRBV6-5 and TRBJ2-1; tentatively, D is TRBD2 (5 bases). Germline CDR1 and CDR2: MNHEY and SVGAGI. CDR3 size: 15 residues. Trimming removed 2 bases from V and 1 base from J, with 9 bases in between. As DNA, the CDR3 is TGTGCCAGCAGTTACGAGGGAAGGTCCTACAATGAGCAGTTCTTC. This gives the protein CASSYEGRSYNEQFF.

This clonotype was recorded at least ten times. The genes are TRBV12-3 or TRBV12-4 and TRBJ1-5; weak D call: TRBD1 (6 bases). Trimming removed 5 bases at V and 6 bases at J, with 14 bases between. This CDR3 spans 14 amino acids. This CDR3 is CASSTGSWGQPQHF. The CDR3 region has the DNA TGTGCCAGCAGTACAGGGTCTTGGGGTCAGCCCCAGCATTTT.

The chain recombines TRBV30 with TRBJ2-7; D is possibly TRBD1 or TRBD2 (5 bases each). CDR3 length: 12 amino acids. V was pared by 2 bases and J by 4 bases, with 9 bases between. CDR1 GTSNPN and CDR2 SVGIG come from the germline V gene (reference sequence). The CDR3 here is CAWSWGIYEQYF. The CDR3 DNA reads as TGTGCCTGGAGTTGGGGGATTTACGAGCAGTACTTC.

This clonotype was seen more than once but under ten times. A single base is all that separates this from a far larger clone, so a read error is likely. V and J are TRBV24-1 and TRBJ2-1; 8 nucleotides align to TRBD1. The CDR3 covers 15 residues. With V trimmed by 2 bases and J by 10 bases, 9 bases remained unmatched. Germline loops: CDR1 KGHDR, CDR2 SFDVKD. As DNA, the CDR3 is TGTGCCACCAGTGATTCTGGACAGGGCTCCTACGAGCAGTTCTTC. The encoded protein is CATSDSGQGSYEQFF.

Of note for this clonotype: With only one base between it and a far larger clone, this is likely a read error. The CDR3 spells CASSQDRGRVETQFF. In DNA, the CDR3 is TGTGCCAGCAGCCAGGACAGGGGGCGCGTAGAGACCCAGTTCTTC. This chain joins TRBV7-2 and TRBJ2-1; 11 positions agree with TRBD1. This CDR3 spans 15 amino acids. The germline V gene has CDR1 SGHTA and CDR2 FQGNSA. Trimming cost V 5 bases and J 13 bases; bases outside gene matches: 13. The full variable domain, in which reference TRBV7-2 and TRBJ2-1 provide the parts outside the CDR3, is GAGVSQSPSNKVTEKGKDVELRCDPISGHTALYWYRQSLGQGLEFLIYFQGNSAPDKSGLPSDRFSAERTGGSVSTLTIQRTQQEDSAVYLCASSQDRGRVETQFFGPGTRLTVL.